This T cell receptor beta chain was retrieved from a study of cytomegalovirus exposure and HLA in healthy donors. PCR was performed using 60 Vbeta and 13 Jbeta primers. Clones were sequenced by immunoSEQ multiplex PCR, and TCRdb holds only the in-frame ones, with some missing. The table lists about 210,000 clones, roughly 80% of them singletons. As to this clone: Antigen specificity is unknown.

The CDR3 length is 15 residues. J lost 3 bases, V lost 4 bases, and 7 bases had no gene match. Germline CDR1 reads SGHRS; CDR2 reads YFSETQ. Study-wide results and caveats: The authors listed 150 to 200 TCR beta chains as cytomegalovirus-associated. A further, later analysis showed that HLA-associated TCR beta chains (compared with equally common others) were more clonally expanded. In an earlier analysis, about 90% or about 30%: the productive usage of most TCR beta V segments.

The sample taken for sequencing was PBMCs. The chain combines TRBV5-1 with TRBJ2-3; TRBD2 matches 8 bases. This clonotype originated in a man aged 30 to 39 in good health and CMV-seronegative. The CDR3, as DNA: TGCGCCAGCAGCCGGGGGGGCTTATTGACAGATACGCAGTATTTT. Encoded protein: CASSRGGLLTDTQYF.